What follows describes a single T cell receptor beta chain. Its specificity is unknown. This specimen belongs to a study of cytotoxic CD8 clonotypes in ibrutinib-treated CLL. Study-level information: Patients attained about 25 partial and 2 complete responses; at median around 68 months, around 15 remained remitted while around twelve progressed.

Whole-study findings and limits: Under treatment, the uncommon public clonotypes either contracted or remained stable. Clonality went up at ibrutinib response and then declined back toward baseline at progression.

Sequencing used immunoSEQ multiplex PCR; TCRdb keeps in-frame clones, though not all of them. Counted here are around 130,000 clones, roughly 84% occurring once; the ten biggest clones make up 2.5% to 3.5%. PBMCs were cryopreserved, and 1.5 to 2 micrograms of genomic DNA from them went into TCR beta libraries. J gave up 2 bases and V 3 bases, and 12 bases lay outside the gene matches. The CDR3 runs 18 residues. CDR1 is SGHRS, CDR2 YFSETQ, per germline. The V and J genes are TRBV5-1 and TRBJ2-3, with 10 nucleotides matching TRBD1. Specimen: PBMCs, collected after 24 months of ibrutinib treatment. The sequence derives from a human donor with chronic lymphocytic leukemia. In nucleotides, the CDR3 is TGCGCCAGCAGCTCAGGACAGGGGGGACAAGGTTTCACAGATACGCAGTATTTT. This gives the protein CASSSGQGGQGFTDTQYF.